One and the same sample provided the 12 T cell receptor beta chains below, sequenced in a study of T cell responses to AZD1222 COVID-19 vaccine. Libraries were prepared by immunoSEQ multiplex PCR; TCRdb keeps only in-frame clonotypes and omits some of them. This table has about 99,000 clones, approximately 93% appearing once. This material consisted of peripheral blood, taken 28 days after the second AZD1222 dose. The receptor set was obtained from an adult who received the AZD1222 COVID-19 vaccine.

The V and J genes are TRBV27 and TRBJ2-1; 8 nucleotides agree with TRBD2. Germline V gene sequence: CDR1 MNHEY, CDR2 SMNVEV (reference sequence). The length of the CDR3 is 13 residues. J gave up 13 bases and V 6 bases, and 11 bases lay outside the gene matches. In DNA, the CDR3 is TGTGCCAGCAGGAGAGGGCGGGAGGCCAAACAGTTCTTC. Residues: CASRRGREAKQFF.

The chain carries TRBV24-1 and TRBJ2-2; D may be TRBD1 (6 bases). CDR3 length: 12 residues. The V end lost 12 bases, the J end lost 6 bases, and 13 bases lay between the germline ends. CDR1 is KGHDR and CDR2 is SFDVKD in the germline V gene. As DNA, the CDR3 is TGTGCCTCTAGACAGGCAGCCGGGGAGCTGTTTTTT. Translating gives CASRQAAGELFF.

The rearrangement joins TRBV6-6 to TRBJ1-1; 12 positions match TRBD1. V lost 5 bases, J lost 3 bases, and 4 bases stayed unmatched. CDR3 length: 15 residues. In germline, CDR1 is MNHNY, CDR2 SVGAGI (reference sequence). The CDR3 nucleotides read TGTGCCAGCAGTCTCCGGGACAGGGGGCACACTGAAGCTTTCTTT. This gives the protein CASSLRDRGHTEAFF.

The gene calls are TRBV10-3 and TRBJ2-7; 9 bases align to TRBD2. V lost 0 bases, J lost 4 bases, and 4 bases stayed unmatched. The CDR3 spans 15 residues. Germline lookup yields CDR1 ENHRY and CDR2 SYGVKD. The chain's CDR3 is CAISESFSGGYEQYF. The CDR3, as DNA: TGTGCCATCAGTGAGTCGTTTAGCGGGGGATACGAGCAGTACTTC.

This chain uses TRBV5-1 with TRBJ1-3; 8 bases are shared with TRBD1. CDR3 size: 16 residues. After removal of 4 bases from V and 0 bases from J, the junction contained 6 bases not matched to a gene. In germline, CDR1 is SGHRS, CDR2 YFSETQ. The DNA of the CDR3 is TGCGCCAGCAGCCCGGGACAGGAGTCCTCTGGAAACACCATATATTTT. This encodes CASSPGQESSGNTIYF.

The chain employs TRBV29-1 and TRBJ2-5, with 7 bases matching TRBD1. The J segment lost 4 bases and the V segment lost 8 bases, leaving 4 bases of the junction unmatched. Germline values: CDR1 SQVTM, CDR2 ANQGSEA. CDR3 length equals 11 residues. This chain's CDR3 is CSLNRGETQYF. The CDR3 DNA sequence: TGCAGCCTGAACAGGGGAGAGACCCAGTACTTC.

The gene calls are TRBV7-2 and TRBJ1-5, with unresolved D. V was trimmed by 5 bases and J by 5 bases, leaving 13 bases between them. CDR3 length: 14 amino acids. Germline loops: CDR1 SGHTA, CDR2 FQGNSA. The CDR3 sequence: CASSQRPLDQPQHF. The DNA of the CDR3 is TGTGCCAGCAGCCAAAGACCTCTGGATCAGCCCCAGCATTTT.

This clone was found a few times. The chain has TRBV13 and TRBJ1-4; D possibly corresponds to TRBD1 (6 bases). CDR1 and CDR2 from the germline V gene are PRHDT and FYEKMQ (reference sequence). Trimming stripped 0 bases from V and 5 bases from J, with 10 bases between. The CDR3 is made up of 15 amino acids. Here the CDR3 reads CASSLGGRGNEKLFF. In DNA, the CDR3 is TGTGCCAGCAGCTTAGGGGGCAGGGGAAATGAAAAACTGTTTTTT.

This clone was seen a single time. This rearrangement joins TRBV3-1 (or the pseudogene TRBV3-2) to TRBJ2-7, with TRBD2 identical over 7 bases. V was pared by 1 base and J by 7 bases, with 16 bases of the junction left unmatched. Germline V CDR1 and CDR2: LGHDT, YNNKEL (reference sequence). The CDR3 has 17 residues. Here the CDR3 DNA reads TGTGCCAGCAGCCAAGGAGAGATAGCGGGTCGGGGTTTAGAGCAGTACTTC. Residues: CASSQGEIAGRGLEQYF.

The CDR3 protein is CATHGQYNEQFF. The CDR3 DNA reads as TGTGCCACCCACGGACAGTACAATGAGCAGTTCTTC. The rearrangement uses TRBV10-3 and TRBJ2-1, with D perhaps matching TRBD1 (6 bases). V dropped 10 bases and J dropped 4 bases, with 11 bases sitting between them. The CDR3 length is 12 residues. In germline, CDR1 is ENHRY, CDR2 SYGVKD.

The gene calls are TRBV19 and TRBJ1-4; 7 bases match TRBD1. This CDR3 comprises 14 residues. Per the germline V gene, CDR1 is LNHDA and CDR2 is SQIVND (reference sequence). The V gene end was trimmed by 6 bases and the J gene end by 4 bases; junction bases not matched to a gene: 5. The CDR3 spells CASRGTAFNEKLFF. CDR3 DNA sequence: TGTGCCAGTAGGGGGACAGCCTTTAATGAAAAACTGTTTTTT.

The chain couples TRBV5-1 to TRBJ2-1, with D possibly TRBD2 on 6 matching bases. Germline V gives CDR1 SGHRS, CDR2 YFSETQ. V was clipped by 4 bases and J by 4 bases, with 12 bases between them. This CDR3 contains 14 residues. The CDR3 nucleotides read TGCGCCAGCAGCCCAAGCGGGCAGTACAATGAGCAGTTCTTC. It specifies CASSPSGQYNEQFF.